The following is a TCR beta chain sequence with its context. Antigen specificity is unknown. The nonmyeloablative bone marrow transplants came from related graft donors, with transient mixed chimerism. Thawed PBMCs were FACS-sorted into unstimulated CD4+CD25+CD127- regulatory T cells, CD4+CD25- non-regulatory cells, CD4 and CD8 cells. TCRdb's table, derived via immunoSEQ multiplex PCR, lists solely in-frame clones and lacks some. The data contain about 52,000 clones, roughly nine tenths of them singletons. This sample is drawn from a study of Tregs in tolerant kidney transplant recipients. General study points: Validation in larger populations is needed because few patients were studied. Donor-specific Treg expansion exceeded global Treg expansion in tolerant patients, suggesting antigen drive.

The CDR3 has 17 amino acids. The TCR comes from a human patient who received a combined kidney and bone marrow transplant. The T cells may partly be graft donor cells. The material sequenced was CD8+ T cells from blood (PBMCs), taken 24 months after the transplant. The chain has TRBV21-1 and TRBJ1-4; the table names TRBD1, a call not compared with the DNA. TRBV21-1 is marked as a pseudogene. CDR3: CASSKPADRGLREKLFF. The CDR3 DNA follows: TGTGCCAGCAGCAAACCTGCCGACAGGGGCCTACGGGAAAAACTGTTTTTT.